These 30 T cell receptor beta chains originate from one sample sequenced in a study of T cell responses to AZD1222 COVID-19 vaccine. The assay was immunoSEQ multiplex PCR, and TCRdb's table has in-frame clones only and misses some. The top ten hold less than 3.5% of the sample, which has tens of thousands of clones, 85% to 90% seen once. This specimen consisted of peripheral blood, obtained on day 0 of MenACWY control vaccination. The receptor source for this set is an adult in good health.

The rearrangement links TRBV5-4 to TRBJ1-4, with TRBD1 matching 9 bases. Germline assignment: CDR1 SGHNT and CDR2 YYREEE (reference sequence). J was trimmed by 4 bases and V by 0 bases; bases with no gene match: 7. The CDR3 runs 17 residues. The CDR3 is CASSLGTHRGLNEKLFF. As DNA, the CDR3 is TGTGCCAGCAGCTTGGGCACCCACAGGGGGCTTAATGAAAAACTGTTTTTT.

This clone came up once. V usage is TRBV19 and J usage is TRBJ1-1; 8 bases are shared with TRBD1. Trimming took 3 bases from V and 7 from J; bases not matched to a gene: 10. The CDR3 sequence is 15 residues long. Looked up from germline, CDR1 is LNHDA and CDR2 is SQIVND (reference sequence). The CDR3 reads CASSMGQAGPYEAFF. DNA for the CDR3: TGTGCCAGTAGTATGGGACAGGCGGGTCCTTATGAAGCTTTCTTT.

V and J are TRBV11-3 and TRBJ2-1; TRBD1 agrees at 11 bases. CDR3 size: 16 residues. Trimming cost V 4 bases and J 9 bases; bases outside gene matches: 11. The germline V gene has CDR1 SGHNT and CDR2 YENEEA. This CDR3 reads CASSSVGTGGLSEQFF. CDR3 in DNA: TGTGCCAGCAGCTCTGTGGGGACAGGGGGGTTAAGTGAGCAGTTCTTC.

The rearrangement uses TRBV9 and TRBJ2-3, with 12 bases that match TRBD2. Germline assignment: CDR1 SGDLS and CDR2 YYNGEE. V lost 2 bases to trimming and J lost 2 bases; unmatched junction nucleotides: 6. CDR3 length: 17 residues. The DNA of the CDR3 is TGTGCCAGCAGCGTGGGGACTAGCGGGCAATACACAGATACGCAGTATTTT. Translation gives CASSVGTSGQYTDTQYF.

This chain uses TRBV20-1 with TRBJ2-1, with D perhaps being TRBD1 or TRBD2 (5 bases each). The CDR3 contains 11 residues. Per the germline V gene, CDR1 is DFQATT and CDR2 is SNEGSKA (reference sequence). V lost 1 base, J lost 7 bases, and 5 bases lay in between. The CDR3 here is CSARGGNEQFF. CDR3 nucleotide sequence: TGCAGTGCTAGAGGGGGGAATGAGCAGTTCTTC.

The rearrangement uses TRBV27 and TRBJ1-6; no clear D. Germline-derived CDR1 and CDR2 are MNHEY and SMNVEV (reference sequence). The V end lost 3 bases, the J end lost 7 bases, and 16 bases lay between the germline ends. The CDR3 covers 16 residues. In DNA form, the CDR3 reads TGTGCCAGCAGTTTTAGAATCGCCGGTGGGAATTCACCCCTCCACTTT. Its protein product is CASSFRIAGGNSPLHF.

The chain employs TRBV15 and TRBJ1-1; D is undetermined. Trimming cost V 2 bases and J 8 bases, with 6 bases left between them. The length of the CDR3 is 11 residues. CDR1 LNHNV and CDR2 YYDKDF come from the germline V gene (reference sequence). CDR3 sequence (DNA): TGTGCCACCAGCAGAACGGCCGAAGCTTTCTTT. It codes for CATSRTAEAFF.

This chain connects TRBV9 to TRBJ2-7; 7 nucleotides line up with TRBD1. The CDR3 is 14 residues long. Germline CDR1 reads SGDLS; CDR2 reads YYNGEE. V shed 3 bases and J 4 bases; nucleotides not matched to a gene: 7. CDR3 protein: CASSASDRDYEQYF. The CDR3 DNA is TGTGCCAGCAGCGCCTCCGACAGGGATTACGAGCAGTACTTC.

This clone was seen only once. The V gene is TRBV29-1, the J gene TRBJ1-4; D is perhaps TRBD1 (5 bases). The CDR3 extends over 12 amino acids. V was pared by 6 bases and J by 2 bases, with 7 bases between. CDR1 and CDR2 (germline): SQVTM, ANQGSEA. The CDR3 DNA reads as TGCAGCGTGGGACGGACTAATGAAAAACTGTTTTTT. This sequence encodes CSVGRTNEKLFF.

CDR3 sequence (DNA): TGTGCCAGCAGCCCGGACAGCTCTGGAAACACCATATATTTT. Translating gives CASSPDSSGNTIYF. The rearrangement links TRBV3-1 (or the pseudogene TRBV3-2) to TRBJ1-3; tentatively, D is TRBD1 (6 bases). Trimming left V 4 bases short and J 0 bases short, with 7 bases between. CDR1 LGHDT and CDR2 YNNKEL come from the germline V gene (reference sequence). This CDR3 spans 14 amino acids.

The V gene is TRBV4-1, the J gene TRBJ2-1; D tentatively reads TRBD1 or TRBD2 (6 bases each). Trimming took 7 bases from V and 0 from J, leaving 22 bases between them. Germline CDR1 is MGHRA and CDR2 is YSYEKL. The CDR3 totals 18 residues. The CDR3 DNA follows: TGCGCCAGCACCCTGGAACGGGGGCCATCGAGCTCCTACAATGAGCAGTTCTTC. It encodes CASTLERGPSSSYNEQFF.

This clone was counted a few times. The chain links TRBV5-1 to TRBJ2-2; D gene ambiguous. V gave up 2 bases and J gave up 2 bases, with 10 bases separating them. The CDR3 is made up of 15 amino acids. From germline, CDR1 is SGHRS and CDR2 YFSETQ. CDR3 amino acids: CASSLGNINTGELFF. CDR3 coding DNA: TGCGCCAGCAGCTTAGGGAATATAAACACCGGGGAGCTGTTTTTT.

This chain joins TRBV19 and TRBJ1-4, with D hard to call. Trimming took off 2 bases at V and 5 bases at J, with 9 bases between the two ends. The CDR3 covers 14 residues. Germline V gene data show CDR1 as LNHDA and CDR2 as SQIVND (reference sequence). The CDR3 DNA is TGTGCCAGTAGTATATATAGAGGGAATGAAAAACTGTTTTTT. Protein product: CASSIYRGNEKLFF. Full variable domain (outside the CDR3, taken from reference TRBV19 and TRBJ1-4): DGGITQSPKYLFRKEGQNVTLSCEQNLNHDAMYWYRQDPGQGLRLIYYSQIVNDFQKGDIAEGYSVSREKKESFPLTVTSAQKNPTAFYLCASSIYRGNEKLFFGSGTQLSVL.

On this clone itself: Other DNA sequences of this sample code for an identical CDR3. This chain connects TRBV19 to TRBJ1-2; 7 nucleotides agree with TRBD1. V shed 5 bases, J shed 3 bases, and the junction held 6 bases outside the gene matches. The germline V gene has CDR1 LNHDA and CDR2 SQIVND (reference sequence). This CDR3 spans 14 amino acids. CDR3 bases: TGTGCCAGTAGTCCCGACAGGGTCGACTATGGCTACACCTTC. Its protein is CASSPDRVDYGYTF.

This clone appeared a single time. This chain links TRBV24-1 with TRBJ1-2; 10 bases are shared with TRBD1. V was clipped by 3 bases and J by 3 bases; unmatched bases: 3. Germline V CDR1 and CDR2: KGHDR, SFDVKD. There are 15 residues in the CDR3. The CDR3, as DNA: TGTGCCACCAGTGATGGGACAGGGGACCACTATGGCTACACCTTC. It encodes CATSDGTGDHYGYTF.

This sequence joins TRBV11-2 and TRBJ1-2; D perhaps matches TRBD1 (6 bases). Germline V CDR1 and CDR2: SGHAT, FQNNGV. The CDR3 contains 14 residues. Trimming removed 5 bases at V and 7 bases at J, with 17 bases between. CDR3 DNA: TGTGCCAGCAGCCTCCCCGGGGGGCGAAGTGGCTACACCTTC. Translating it yields CASSLPGGRSGYTF.

This rearrangement joins TRBV5-5 to TRBJ2-7, with TRBD1 identical over 8 bases. The CDR3 totals 14 residues. V trimming: 0 bases; J trimming: 1 base; junction bases outside the gene matches: 0. Germline-derived CDR1 and CDR2 are SGHKS and YYEKEE (reference sequence). CDR3 nucleotides: TGTGCCAGCAGCTTGGGACAGGGGTCCTACGAGCAGTACTTC. This translates into CASSLGQGSYEQYF.

The chain links TRBV7-2 to TRBJ2-3, with D possibly being TRBD1 or TRBD2 (5 bases each). Trimming removed 1 base at V and 3 bases at J, with 23 bases between. This CDR3 is 19 amino acids long. CDR1 and CDR2 (germline): SGHTA, FQGNSA. CDR3 in DNA: TGTGCCAGCAGCTTAGTGGGGCCGTCAGGTGGCTGGGAGACAGATACGCAGTATTTT. Translation: CASSLVGPSGGWETDTQYF.

This chain links TRBV12-3 or TRBV12-4 with TRBJ2-3; 7 positions agree with TRBD2. The CDR3 is 12 amino acids. Losses at the gene ends were 4 bases for V and 8 bases for J; bases not matched to a gene: 3. The chain's CDR3 is CASSSLAATQYF. The CDR3 coding sequence is TGTGCCAGCAGTTCTCTAGCGGCTACGCAGTATTTT.

This chain connects TRBV7-2 to TRBJ1-2; no definite D call. The CDR3 runs 12 residues. Trimming left V 1 base short and J 2 bases short, with 2 bases between. CDR1 and CDR2 (germline): SGHTA, FQGNSA. The CDR3: CASSLVNYGYTF. The CDR3 coding sequence is TGTGCCAGCAGCTTAGTCAACTATGGCTACACCTTC.

This clone was recorded only once. The genes are TRBV5-4 and TRBJ1-2, with D maybe TRBD1 (5 bases). There are 12 residues in the CDR3. The V end lost 2 bases, the J end lost 6 bases, and 8 bases lay between the germline ends. In germline, CDR1 is SGHNT, CDR2 YYREEE (reference sequence). CDR3 sequence (DNA): TGTGCCAGCAGCTTCCGGGGCCATGGCTACACCTTC. It translates to CASSFRGHGYTF.

The V gene is TRBV7-9, the J gene TRBJ2-5; 9 bases align to TRBD2. The CDR3 totals 13 residues. V gave up 6 bases and J gave up 5 bases; unmatched junction bases: 4. Germline V gives CDR1 SEHNR, CDR2 FQNEAQ (reference sequence). DNA for the CDR3: TGTGCCAGCAGACCTAGCGGGGTGGAGACCCAGTACTTC. This codes for CASRPSGVETQYF.

This chain joins TRBV9 and TRBJ1-1; a weak D match, TRBD1 (5 bases). The CDR3 has 13 residues. The germline V gene has CDR1 SGDLS and CDR2 YYNGEE. Trimming pared 7 bases from V and 1 base from J, leaving 11 bases between. CDR3 residues: CASGDRGNTEAFF. The CDR3 DNA reads TGTGCCAGCGGTGATAGGGGGAACACTGAAGCTTTCTTT.

The genes are TRBV2 and TRBJ2-7, with a tentative D call TRBD1 (5 bases). The CDR3 covers 14 residues. Germline loops: CDR1 SNHLY, CDR2 FYNNEI. V was trimmed by 3 bases and J by 3 bases, leaving 12 bases between them. Written as DNA, the CDR3 is TGTGCCAGCAGTGATGATGACAGATACTACGAGCAGTACTTC. Translated, it gives CASSDDDRYYEQYF.

This clone was found once. The rearrangement links TRBV11-2 to TRBJ2-3; D gene uncertain. The CDR3 runs 16 residues. V shed 3 bases and J shed 0 bases, with 13 bases lying between them. Germline CDR1 SGHAT, CDR2 FQNNGV. The CDR3 loop reads CASSFTSLGSTDTQYF. The CDR3 DNA follows: TGTGCCAGCAGCTTTACCTCTTTGGGGAGCACAGATACGCAGTATTTT.

The chain is built from TRBV19 and TRBJ2-3; 12 nucleotides align to TRBD2. Germline-derived CDR1 and CDR2 are LNHDA and SQIVND (reference sequence). V gave up 5 bases and J gave up 4 bases; unmatched junction bases: 7. The CDR3 has 16 amino acids. CDR3 protein: CASSPQTSGGSDTQYF. The CDR3 DNA sequence: TGTGCCAGTAGTCCCCAGACTAGCGGGGGTTCAGATACGCAGTATTTT.

The V gene is TRBV7-6, the J gene TRBJ2-3; 7 bases agree with TRBD2. Germline V gene lookup returns CDR1 SGHVS and CDR2 FNYEAQ. V dropped 5 bases and J dropped 2; count of bases not matched to a gene: 13. The CDR3 runs 17 residues. The CDR3 bases are TGTGCCAGCAGCCCCATTGGACTAGTTTATCCCACAGATACGCAGTATTTT. Its protein is CASSPIGLVYPTDTQYF.

This chain connects TRBV9 to TRBJ2-7, with a possible D match to TRBD1 (6 bases). Germline CDR1 and CDR2: SGDLS and YYNGEE. Trimming cost V 0 bases and J 3 bases, with 13 bases left between them. This CDR3 spans 15 amino acids. DNA for the CDR3: TGTGCCAGCAGCGTAGGACAGGCCCCCGTCTACGAGCAGTACTTC. This encodes CASSVGQAPVYEQYF.

This chain connects TRBV19 to TRBJ2-3, with D perhaps matching TRBD1 (6 bases). This CDR3 contains 13 residues. V shed 5 bases and J shed 0 bases, with 6 bases lying between them. Germline CDR1 is LNHDA and CDR2 is SQIVND (reference sequence). The CDR3 sequence: CASSGGSTDTQYF. The CDR3 coding sequence is TGTGCCAGTAGTGGGGGCAGCACAGATACGCAGTATTTT. The whole variable domain, filled in from reference TRBV19 and TRBJ2-3, reads DGGITQSPKYLFRKEGQNVTLSCEQNLNHDAMYWYRQDPGQGLRLIYYSQIVNDFQKGDIAEGYSVSREKKESFPLTVTSAQKNPTAFYLCASSGGSTDTQYFGPGTRLTVL.

The chain has TRBV7-9 and TRBJ2-1; 7 nucleotides agree with TRBD1. Losses at the gene ends were 6 bases for V and 5 bases for J; bases not matched to a gene: 4. Germline V CDR1 and CDR2: SEHNR, FQNEAQ (reference sequence). The CDR3 spans 13 residues. CDR3: CASRTGTDNEQFF. CDR3 nucleotides: TGTGCCAGCAGAACCGGGACAGACAATGAGCAGTTCTTC.